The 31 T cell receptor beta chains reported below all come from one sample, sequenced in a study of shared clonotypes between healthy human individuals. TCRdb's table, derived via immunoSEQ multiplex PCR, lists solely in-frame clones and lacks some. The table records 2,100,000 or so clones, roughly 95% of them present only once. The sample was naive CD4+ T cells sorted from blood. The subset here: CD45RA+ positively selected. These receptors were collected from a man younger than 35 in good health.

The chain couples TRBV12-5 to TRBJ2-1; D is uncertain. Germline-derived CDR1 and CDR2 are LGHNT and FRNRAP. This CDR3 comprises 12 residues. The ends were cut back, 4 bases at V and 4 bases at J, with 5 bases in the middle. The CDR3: CASGSGYNEQFF. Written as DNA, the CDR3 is TGTGCTAGTGGTTCCGGTTACAATGAGCAGTTCTTC.

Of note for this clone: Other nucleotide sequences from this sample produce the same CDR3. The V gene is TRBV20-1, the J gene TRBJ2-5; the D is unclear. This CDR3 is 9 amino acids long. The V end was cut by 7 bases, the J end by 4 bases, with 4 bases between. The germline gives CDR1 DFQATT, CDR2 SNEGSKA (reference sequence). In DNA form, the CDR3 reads TGCAGTGTCGGAGAGACCCAGTACTTC. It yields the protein CSVGETQYF.

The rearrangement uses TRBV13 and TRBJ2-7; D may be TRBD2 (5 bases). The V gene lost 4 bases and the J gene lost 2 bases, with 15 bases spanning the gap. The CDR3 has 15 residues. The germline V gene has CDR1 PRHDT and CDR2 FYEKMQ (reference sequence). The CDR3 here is CASSSSRTLTYEQYF. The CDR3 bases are TGTGCCAGCAGCTCGTCCCGGACTCTCACCTACGAGCAGTACTTC.

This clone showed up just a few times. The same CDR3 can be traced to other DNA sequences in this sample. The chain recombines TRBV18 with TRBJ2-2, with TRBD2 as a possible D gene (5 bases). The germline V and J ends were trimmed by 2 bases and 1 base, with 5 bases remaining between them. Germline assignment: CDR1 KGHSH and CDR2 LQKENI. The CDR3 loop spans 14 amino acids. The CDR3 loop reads CASSPGGNTGELFF. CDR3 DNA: TGTGCCAGCTCACCAGGAGGGAACACCGGGGAGCTGTTTTTT. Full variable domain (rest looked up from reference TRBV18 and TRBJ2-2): NAGVMQNPRHLVRRRGQEARLRCSPMKGHSHVYWYRQLPEEGLKFMVYLQKENIIDESGMPKERFSAEFPKEGPSILRIQQVVRGDSAAYFCASSPGGNTGELFFGEGSRLTVL.

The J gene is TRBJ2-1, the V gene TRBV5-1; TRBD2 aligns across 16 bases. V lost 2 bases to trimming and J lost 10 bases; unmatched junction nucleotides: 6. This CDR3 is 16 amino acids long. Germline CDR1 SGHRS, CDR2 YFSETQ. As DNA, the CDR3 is TGCGCCAGCAGCTTCGGGACTAGCGGGAGGGCCGCCGAGCAGTTCTTC. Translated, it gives CASSFGTSGRAAEQFF.

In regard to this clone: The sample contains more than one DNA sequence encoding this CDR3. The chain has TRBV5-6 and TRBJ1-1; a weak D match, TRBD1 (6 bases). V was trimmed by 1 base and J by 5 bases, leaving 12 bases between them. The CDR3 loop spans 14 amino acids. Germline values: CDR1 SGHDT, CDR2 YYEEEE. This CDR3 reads CASSLTGRYTEAFF. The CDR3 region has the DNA TGTGCCAGCAGCTTGACAGGGAGGTATACTGAAGCTTTCTTT.

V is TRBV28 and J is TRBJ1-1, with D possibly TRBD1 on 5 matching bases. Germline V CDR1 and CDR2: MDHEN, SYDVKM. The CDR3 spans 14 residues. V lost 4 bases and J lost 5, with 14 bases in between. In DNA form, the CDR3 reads TGTGCCAGCAGTTCCCACGGGACGAAAACTGAAGCTTTCTTT. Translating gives CASSSHGTKTEAFF.

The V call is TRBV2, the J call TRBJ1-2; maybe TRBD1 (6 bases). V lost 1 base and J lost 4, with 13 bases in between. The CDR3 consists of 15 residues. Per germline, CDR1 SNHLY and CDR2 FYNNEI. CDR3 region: CASSEGETGPYGYTF. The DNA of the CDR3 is TGTGCCAGCAGTGAAGGGGAGACAGGTCCCTATGGCTACACCTTC.

CDR3 sequence reads: CASKRGEANTGELFF. The CDR3 nucleotides are TGCGCCAGTAAACGGGGTGAAGCGAACACCGGGGAGCTGTTTTTT. The V and J genes are TRBV5-1 and TRBJ2-2, with D possibly being TRBD2 (5 bases). Germline lookup yields CDR1 SGHRS and CDR2 YFSETQ. This CDR3 contains 15 residues. The ends were cut back, 8 bases at V and 0 bases at J, with 14 bases in the middle.

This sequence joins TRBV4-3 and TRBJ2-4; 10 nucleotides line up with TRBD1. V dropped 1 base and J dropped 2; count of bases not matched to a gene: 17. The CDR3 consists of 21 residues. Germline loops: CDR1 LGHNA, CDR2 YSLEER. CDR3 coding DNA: TGCGCCAGCAGCCAAGGGCTGGGGGGGACAGGGGCGATGGTAACCAAAAACATTCAGTACTTC. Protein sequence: CASSQGLGGTGAMVTKNIQYF.

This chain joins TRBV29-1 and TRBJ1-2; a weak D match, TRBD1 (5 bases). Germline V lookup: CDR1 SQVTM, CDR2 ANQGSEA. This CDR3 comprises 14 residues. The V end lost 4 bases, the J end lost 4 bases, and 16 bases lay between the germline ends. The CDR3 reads CSVVEIGGSYGYTF. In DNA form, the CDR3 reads TGCAGCGTTGTAGAGATTGGGGGGAGCTATGGCTACACCTTC. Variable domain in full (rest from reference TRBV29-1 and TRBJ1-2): SAVISQKPSRDICQRGTSLTIQCQVDSQVTMMFWYRQQPGQSLTLIATANQGSEATYESGFVIDKFPISRPNLTFSTLTVSNMSPEDSSIYLCSVVEIGGSYGYTFGSGTRLTVV.

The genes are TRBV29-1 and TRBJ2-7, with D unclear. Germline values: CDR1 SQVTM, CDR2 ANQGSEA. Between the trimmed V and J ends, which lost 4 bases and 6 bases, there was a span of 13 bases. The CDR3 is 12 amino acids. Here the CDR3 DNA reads TGCAGCGTTGGTATATTGACATCCGAGCAGTACTTC. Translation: CSVGILTSEQYF.

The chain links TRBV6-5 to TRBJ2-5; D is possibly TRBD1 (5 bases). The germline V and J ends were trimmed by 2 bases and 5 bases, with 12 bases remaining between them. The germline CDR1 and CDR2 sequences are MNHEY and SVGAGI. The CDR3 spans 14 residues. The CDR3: CASSYTTVQETQYF. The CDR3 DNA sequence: TGTGCCAGCAGTTACACGACAGTCCAGGAGACCCAGTACTTC.

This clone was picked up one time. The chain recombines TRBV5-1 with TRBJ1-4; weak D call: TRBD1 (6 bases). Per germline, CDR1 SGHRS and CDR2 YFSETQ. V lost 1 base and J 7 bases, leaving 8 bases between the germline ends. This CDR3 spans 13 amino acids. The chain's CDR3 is CASSLPGAEKLFF. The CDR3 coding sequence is TGCGCCAGCAGCTTGCCAGGGGCTGAAAAACTGTTTTTT.

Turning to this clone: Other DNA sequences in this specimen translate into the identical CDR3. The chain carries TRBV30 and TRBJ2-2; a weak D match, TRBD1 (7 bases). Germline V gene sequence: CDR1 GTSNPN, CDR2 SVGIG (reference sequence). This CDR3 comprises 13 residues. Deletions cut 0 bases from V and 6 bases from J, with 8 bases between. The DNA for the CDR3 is TGTGCCTGGAGTGTCAGGGGGGCCGGGGAGCTGTTTTTT. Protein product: CAWSVRGAGELFF.

Here the CDR3 reads CASSLVEGIYGYTF. In DNA, the CDR3 is TGTGCCAGCAGCTTAGTTGAGGGAATCTATGGCTACACCTTC. V usage is TRBV7-2 and J usage is TRBJ1-2; D is unclear. Per germline, CDR1 SGHTA and CDR2 FQGNSA. The V gene lost 1 base and the J gene lost 4 bases, with 10 bases spanning the gap. The CDR3 sequence is 14 residues long. Full variable domain (rest looked up from reference TRBV7-2 and TRBJ1-2): GAGVSQSPSNKVTEKGKDVELRCDPISGHTALYWYRQSLGQGLEFLIYFQGNSAPDKSGLPSDRFSAERTGGSVSTLTIQRTQQEDSAVYLCASSLVEGIYGYTFGSGTRLTVV.

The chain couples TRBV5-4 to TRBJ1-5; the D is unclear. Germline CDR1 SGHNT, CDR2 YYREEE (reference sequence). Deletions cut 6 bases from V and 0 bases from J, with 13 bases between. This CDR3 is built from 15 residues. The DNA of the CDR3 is TGTGCCAGCACCCCCACACCAAATAGCAATCAGCCCCAGCATTTT. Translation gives CASTPTPNSNQPQHF.

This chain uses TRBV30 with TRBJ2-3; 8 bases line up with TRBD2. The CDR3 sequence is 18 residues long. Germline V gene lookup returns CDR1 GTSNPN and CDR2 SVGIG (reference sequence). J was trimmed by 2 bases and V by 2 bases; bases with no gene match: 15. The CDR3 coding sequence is TGTGCCTGGAGTCGGGGCGGGGGGATCTTTTCGGTCACAGATACGCAGTATTTT. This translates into CAWSRGGGIFSVTDTQYF. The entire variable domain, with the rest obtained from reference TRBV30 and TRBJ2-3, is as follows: SQTIHQWPATLVQPVGSPLSLECTVEGTSNPNLYWYRQAAGRGLQLLFYSVGIGQISSEVPQNLSASRPQDRQFILSSKKLLLSDSGFYLCAWSRGGGIFSVTDTQYFGPGTRLTVL.

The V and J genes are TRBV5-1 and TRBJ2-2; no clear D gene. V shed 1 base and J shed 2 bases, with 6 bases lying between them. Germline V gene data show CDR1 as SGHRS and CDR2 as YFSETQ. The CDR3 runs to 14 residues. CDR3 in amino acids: CASSLNYNTGELFF. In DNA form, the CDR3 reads TGCGCCAGCAGCTTGAACTATAACACCGGGGAGCTGTTTTTT.

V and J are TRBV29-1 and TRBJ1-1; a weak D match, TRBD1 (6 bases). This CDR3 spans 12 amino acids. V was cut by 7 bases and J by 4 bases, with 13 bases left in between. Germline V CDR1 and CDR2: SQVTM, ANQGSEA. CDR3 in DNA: TGCAGCGCCGTTAGAGGGGGCACTGAAGCTTTCTTT. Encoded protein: CSAVRGGTEAFF.

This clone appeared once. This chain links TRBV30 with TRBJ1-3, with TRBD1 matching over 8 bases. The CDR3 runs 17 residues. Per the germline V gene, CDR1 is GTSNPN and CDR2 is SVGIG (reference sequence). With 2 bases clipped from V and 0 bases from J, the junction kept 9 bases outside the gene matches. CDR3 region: CAWSTGQGRGSGNTIYF. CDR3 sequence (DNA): TGTGCCTGGAGTACCGGACAGGGCCGCGGCTCTGGAAACACCATATATTTT.

The CDR3 reads CASRGSNQETQYF. The CDR3 DNA is TGCGCCAGCAGGGGGAGTAACCAAGAGACCCAGTACTTC. The genes are TRBV5-1 and TRBJ2-5; perhaps TRBD2 as D (5 bases). Trimming cost V 5 bases and J 0 bases, with 8 bases left between them. Looked up from germline, CDR1 is SGHRS and CDR2 is YFSETQ. This CDR3 is built from 13 residues.

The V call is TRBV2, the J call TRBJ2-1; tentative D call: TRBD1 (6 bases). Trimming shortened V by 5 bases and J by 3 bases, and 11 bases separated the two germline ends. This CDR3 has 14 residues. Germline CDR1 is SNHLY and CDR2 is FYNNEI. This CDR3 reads CASSPRTVYNEQFF. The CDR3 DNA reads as TGTGCCAGCAGTCCCAGGACAGTCTACAATGAGCAGTTCTTC.

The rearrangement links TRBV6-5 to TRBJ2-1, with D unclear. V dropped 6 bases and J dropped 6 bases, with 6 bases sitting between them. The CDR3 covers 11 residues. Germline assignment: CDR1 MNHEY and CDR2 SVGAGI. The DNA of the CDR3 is TGTGCCAGCAGAACCGTCAATGAGCAGTTCTTC. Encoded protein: CASRTVNEQFF.

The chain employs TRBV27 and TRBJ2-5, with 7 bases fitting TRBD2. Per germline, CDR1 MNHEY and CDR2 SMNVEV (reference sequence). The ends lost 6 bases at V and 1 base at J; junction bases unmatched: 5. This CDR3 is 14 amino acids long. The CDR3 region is CASRRGTVQETQYF. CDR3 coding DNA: TGTGCCAGCAGGCGGGGGACGGTCCAAGAGACCCAGTACTTC.

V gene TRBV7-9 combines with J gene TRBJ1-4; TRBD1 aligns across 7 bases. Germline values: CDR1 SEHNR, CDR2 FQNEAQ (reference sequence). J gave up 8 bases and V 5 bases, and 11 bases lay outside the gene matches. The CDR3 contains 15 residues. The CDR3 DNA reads TGTGCCAGCAGCCCCGGGGAGGGGGCAGGGGAAAAACTGTTTTTT. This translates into CASSPGEGAGEKLFF.

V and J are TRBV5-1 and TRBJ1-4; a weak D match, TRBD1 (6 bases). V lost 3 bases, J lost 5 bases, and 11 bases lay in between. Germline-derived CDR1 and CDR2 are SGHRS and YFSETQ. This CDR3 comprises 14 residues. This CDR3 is CASSSGAGNEKLFF. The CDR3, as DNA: TGCGCCAGCAGCTCAGGGGCCGGGAATGAAAAACTGTTTTTT.

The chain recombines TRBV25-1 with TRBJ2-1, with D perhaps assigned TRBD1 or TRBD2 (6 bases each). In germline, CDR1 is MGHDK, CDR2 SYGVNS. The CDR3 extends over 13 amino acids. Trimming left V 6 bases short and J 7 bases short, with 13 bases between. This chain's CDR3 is CASREGGQNEQFF. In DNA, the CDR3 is TGTGCCAGCAGGGAAGGGGGGCAAAATGAGCAGTTCTTC.

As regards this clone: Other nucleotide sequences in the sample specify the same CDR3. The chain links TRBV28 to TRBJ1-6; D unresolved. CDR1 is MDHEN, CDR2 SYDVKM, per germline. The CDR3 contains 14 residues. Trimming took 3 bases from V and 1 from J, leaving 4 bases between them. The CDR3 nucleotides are TGTGCCAGCAGTTTGGGGTCCTATAATTCACCCCTCCACTTT. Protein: CASSLGSYNSPLHF.

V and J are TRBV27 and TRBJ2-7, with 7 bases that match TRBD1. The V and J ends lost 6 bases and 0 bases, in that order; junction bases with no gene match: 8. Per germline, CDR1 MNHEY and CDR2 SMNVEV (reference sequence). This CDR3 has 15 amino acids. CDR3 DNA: TGTGCCAGCAGCTCGGACAGGTTCCGCTCCTACGAGCAGTACTTC. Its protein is CASSSDRFRSYEQYF.

Here the CDR3 reads CASSFGAYSNQPQHF. Here the CDR3 DNA reads TGTGCCAGCAGCTTTGGCGCATATAGCAATCAGCCCCAGCATTTT. This chain uses TRBV11-2 with TRBJ1-5; D unclear. Germline loops: CDR1 SGHAT, CDR2 FQNNGV. V dropped 3 bases and J dropped 0 bases, with 9 bases sitting between them. This CDR3 is built from 15 residues.